These 15 T cell receptor beta chains share one sample of origin, sequenced in a study of blood T cell repertoires in COVID-19. Profiling relied on immunoSEQ multiplex PCR, and the TCRdb table lists in-frame clones only, not all of them. This sample has 120,000 to 150,000 clones, with roughly 90% found just once. Sequenced material: peripheral blood. Every receptor here comes from a human donor in a cohort sampled during active COVID-19.

The chain employs TRBV5-1 and TRBJ2-1; TRBD1 agrees at 10 bases. Losses at the gene ends were 0 bases for V and 4 bases for J; bases not matched to a gene: 4. Germline V gene lookup returns CDR1 SGHRS and CDR2 YFSETQ. This CDR3 contains 16 residues. The CDR3 DNA is TGCGCCAGCAGCTTGGGACAGGGGGCGGGTTACAATGAGCAGTTCTTC. Its protein product is CASSLGQGAGYNEQFF.

A word on this clone: Within the sample, other DNA sequences also encode this same CDR3. This rearrangement joins TRBV6-1 to TRBJ2-7; 10 nucleotides agree with TRBD1. The CDR3 runs 14 residues. J gave up 6 bases and V 0 bases, and 2 bases lay outside the gene matches. Germline V gene data show CDR1 as MNHNS and CDR2 as SASEGT. The CDR3 region is CASSEAWDRGEQYF. The CDR3 DNA reads TGTGCCAGCAGTGAAGCTTGGGACAGGGGCGAGCAGTACTTC.

This clone occurred once. J is TRBJ1-1 and V is TRBV29-1; 8 positions agree with TRBD1. CDR1 is SQVTM, CDR2 ANQGSEA, per germline. This CDR3 contains 14 residues. Unmatched junction bases numbered 4, after V lost 3 bases and J lost 1 base. The CDR3 spells CSVEGRGRNTEAFF. The CDR3 bases are TGCAGCGTTGAGGGCAGGGGGCGGAACACTGAAGCTTTCTTT.

The sample holds a few counts of this clone. The chain combines TRBV2 with TRBJ2-3; perhaps TRBD1 as D (6 bases). V was clipped by 7 bases and J by 2 bases, with 16 bases between them. There are 15 residues in the CDR3. The V gene's germline CDR1 is SNHLY and CDR2 FYNNEI. CDR3 region: CASTLRGTLTDTQYF. In DNA, the CDR3 is TGTGCCAGCACCCTCAGGGGAACTCTCACAGATACGCAGTATTTT. The whole variable domain, filled in from reference TRBV2 and TRBJ2-3, reads EPEVTQTPSHQVTQMGQEVILRCVPISNHLYFYWYRQILGQKVEFLVSFYNNEISEKSEIFDDQFSVERPDGSNFTLKIRSTKLEDSAMYFCASTLRGTLTDTQYFGPGTRLTVL.

J is TRBJ2-5 and V is TRBV7-9, with 8 nucleotides matching TRBD2. This CDR3 region has 14 residues. Unmatched junction bases numbered 7, after V lost 8 bases and J lost 2 bases. The germline gives CDR1 SEHNR, CDR2 FQNEAQ (reference sequence). The CDR3, as DNA: TGTGCCAGCGGGTTCTCGGGGGGGCAAGAGACCCAGTACTTC. Protein sequence: CASGFSGGQETQYF.

This chain uses TRBV7-9 with TRBJ2-7; the match to TRBD2 covers 10 bases. V lost 3 bases to trimming and J lost 2 bases; unmatched junction nucleotides: 7. The CDR3 sequence is 16 residues long. Germline assignment: CDR1 SEHNR and CDR2 FQNEAQ (reference sequence). CDR3 sequence reads: CASSLASGGLTYEQYF. As DNA, the CDR3 is TGTGCCAGCAGCTTGGCTAGCGGGGGTCTCACCTACGAGCAGTACTTC.

The rearrangement uses TRBV6-5 and TRBJ2-1, with D tentatively TRBD1 (6 bases). The CDR3 has 13 residues. CDR1 and CDR2 (germline): MNHEY, SVGAGI. Deletions cut 7 bases from V and 9 bases from J, with 16 bases between. In nucleotides, the CDR3 is TGTGCCAGCACCCTCGGGCCACAGGGTGAGCAGTTCTTC. Protein sequence: CASTLGPQGEQFF.

J is TRBJ1-2 and V is TRBV3-1 (or the pseudogene TRBV3-2), with D unresolved. This CDR3 is built from 13 residues. Trimming left V 4 bases short and J 9 bases short, with 15 bases between. Germline lookup yields CDR1 LGHDT and CDR2 YNNKEL (reference sequence). As DNA, the CDR3 is TGTGCCAGCAGCCTAGACGGTCCGTCGAGCTACACCTTC. This encodes CASSLDGPSSYTF.

CDR3 sequence reads: CASSLGRENTEAFF. The CDR3, as DNA: TGTGCCAGCAGCTTGGGGAGGGAGAACACTGAAGCTTTCTTT. The V and J genes are TRBV5-4 and TRBJ1-1, with no clear D. The germline gives CDR1 SGHNT, CDR2 YYREEE (reference sequence). V was trimmed by 0 bases and J by 1 base, leaving 7 bases between them. The CDR3 is 14 amino acids.

The V and J genes are TRBV10-3 and TRBJ1-4; D not resolved. This CDR3 is 14 amino acids long. With 3 bases removed from V and 0 bases from J, the gap between germline ends came to 5 bases. Germline V gene data show CDR1 as ENHRY and CDR2 as SYGVKD. CDR3 loop: CAISDRSTNEKLFF. CDR3 DNA: TGTGCCATCAGTGACAGATCAACTAATGAAAAACTGTTTTTT.

The chain employs TRBV19 and TRBJ1-6, with a weak D call TRBD1 (5 bases). The CDR3 totals 17 residues. CDR1 and CDR2 from the germline V gene are LNHDA and SQIVND (reference sequence). The V end lost 5 bases, the J end lost 9 bases, and 23 bases lay between the germline ends. The CDR3 here is CASSPRSRQGGFSPLHF. The CDR3 DNA is TGTGCCAGTAGTCCAAGATCTCGGCAGGGAGGTTTTTCACCCCTCCACTTT.

This clone came up once. At one boundary the junction diverges from the germline segment, which might be a read error. The chain carries TRBV7-7 and TRBJ2-3; D gene uncertain. This CDR3 region has 15 residues. Germline CDR1 is SSHAT and CDR2 is FNYEAQ (reference sequence). The CDR3 DNA is TGTGCTAGCAGCTTAGGATTATCTAGAACAGATACGCAGTATTTT. It is translated as CASSLGLSRTDTQYF.

The chain joins TRBV3-1 (or the pseudogene TRBV3-2) to TRBJ1-2; TRBD1 is a possible D gene (5 bases). CDR1 and CDR2 from the germline V gene are LGHDT and YNNKEL (reference sequence). Trimming removed 1 base from V and 2 bases from J, with 8 bases in between. This CDR3 contains 14 residues. This CDR3 is CASSQGNRNYGYTF. The CDR3 coding sequence is TGTGCCAGCAGCCAAGGGAACAGGAACTATGGCTACACCTTC.

V gene TRBV9 combines with J gene TRBJ1-4; D ambiguous. Trimming took 4 bases from V and 4 from J, leaving 11 bases between them. From germline, CDR1 is SGDLS and CDR2 YYNGEE. The CDR3 is 14 amino acids. This CDR3 reads CASSPTGGNEKLFF. The CDR3 DNA is TGTGCCAGCAGCCCCACCGGTGGTAATGAAAAACTGTTTTTT.

This chain joins TRBV11-2 and TRBJ2-7; unclear D gene. The V end lost 0 bases, the J end lost 2 bases, and 11 bases lay between the germline ends. Germline CDR1 reads SGHAT; CDR2 reads FQNNGV. There are 15 residues in the CDR3. The CDR3 protein is CASSLDRYKPYEQYF. DNA of the CDR3: TGTGCCAGCAGCTTAGACCGGTATAAACCCTACGAGCAGTACTTC.